Listed below are T cell receptor beta chains from one sample, sequenced in a study of ipilimumab plus nivolumab after autologous stem cell transplantation. Clones were sequenced by immunoSEQ multiplex PCR, and TCRdb holds only the in-frame ones, with some missing. The table has roughly 20,000 clones, 70% to 80% seen once. The sequencing here drew on PBMCs, taken in a trial of ipilimumab plus nivolumab as post-transplant consolidation. These receptors originate from a male donor with diffuse large B-cell lymphoma. CDR3s include the opening cysteine and the closing phenylalanine or tryptophan. A D gene is named only where the DNA matches it firmly. The size entry is marked missing in some rows and otherwise reads once, few, many or a size class.

cdr3_length	v_call	d_call	clone_size	j_call	cdr3_aa	cdr3_nt
14	TRBV6-6	-	few	TRBJ2-2	CASSYFGSTGELFF	TGTGCCAGCAGTTACTTTGGGAGCACCGGGGAGCTGTTTTTT
16	TRBV7-8	-	-	TRBJ1-6	CASSPGVDRYNSPLHF	TGTGCCAGCAGCCCCGGGGTAGACCGTTATAATTCACCCCTCCACTTT
13	TRBV5-8	-	few	TRBJ1-5	CASSFGGNQPQHF	TGTGCCAGCAGCTTTGGAGGCAATCAGCCCCAGCATTTT
15	TRBV2	TRBD2	once	TRBJ2-7	CASNTPSGGGYEQYF	TGTGCCAGCAACACCCCTAGCGGGGGCGGCTACGAGCAGTACTTC
15	TRBV6-5	-	-	TRBJ1-1	CASSYRGLMNTEAFF	TGTGCCAGCAGTTACCGAGGACTGATGAACACTGAAGCTTTCTTT
16	TRBV18	-	-	TRBJ2-2	CASSPPNGGNTGELFF	TGTGCCAGCTCACCCCCTAATGGCGGGAACACCGGGGAGCTGTTTTTT
17	TRBV2	TRBD1	-	TRBJ2-7	CANLKGLRDRSSYEQYF	TGTGCCAACCTTAAGGGCCTCCGGGACAGGAGCTCCTACGAGCAGTACTTC
16	TRBV9	-	-	TRBJ2-2	CASSVEGGLDTGELFF	TGTGCCAGCAGCGTAGAAGGAGGGCTCGACACCGGGGAGCTGTTTTTT
15	TRBV7-9	-	-	TRBJ1-6	CASSLGGAYNSPLHF	TGTGCCAGCAGCTTAGGGGGCGCATATAATTCACCCCTCCACTTT
14	TRBV7-8	-	-	TRBJ2-1	CASSQSRGGNEQFF	TGTGCCAGCAGCCAAAGCAGGGGGGGAAATGAGCAGTTCTTC
14	TRBV7-2	TRBD1	-	TRBJ2-7	CASSPGTGFYEQYF	TGTGCCAGTAGCCCCGGGACAGGGTTCTACGAGCAGTACTTC
14	TRBV5-4	-	-	TRBJ1-2	CASRTTGRNYGYTF	TGTGCCAGCAGAACCACAGGGAGGAACTATGGCTACACCTTC
16	TRBV5-5	-	-	TRBJ1-6	CASSLRRGQDNSPLHF	TGTGCCAGCAGCTTGCGTCGTGGGCAAGATAATTCACCCCTCCACTTT
16	TRBV19	TRBD1	-	TRBJ1-5	CASSYETGGGVQPQHF	TGTGCCAGTAGTTACGAGACAGGGGGCGGTGTTCAGCCCCAGCATTTT
14	TRBV5-1	TRBD1	-	TRBJ2-5	CASTVQGAEETQYF	TGCGCCAGCACGGTACAGGGGGCGGAGGAGACCCAGTACTTC
15	TRBV29-1	TRBD1	medium-sized	TRBJ2-5	CSVEEGGQGHETQYF	TGCAGCGTTGAAGAGGGCGGACAGGGCCACGAGACCCAGTACTTC
15	TRBV29-1	-	-	TRBJ1-2	CSVVVNSMGMGGYTF	TGCAGCGTTGTAGTGAATTCGATGGGTATGGGAGGCTACACCTTC